Listed below are T cell receptor beta chains from one sample, sequenced in a study of blood T cells in healthy people across ages. TCRdb processed the 5' RACE reads anew with MiXCR; each CDR3 protein has one entry. The data contain 2 million or so distinct CDR3 sequences, about 50% of them singletons. The sample taken for sequencing was blood. Every receptor here comes from a woman aged 40 to 55 in good health. The CDR3 runs from the conserved cysteine through the conserved F or W. A D gene is named only where the DNA matches it firmly. Expanded clones get a size class; other rows say once, few or many, or leave the size out.

TRBV5-1,15,NA,TRBJ2-3,few,TGCGCCAGCAGCTTGGAGCAGACTAGCACAGATACGCAGTATTTT,CASSLEQTSTDTQYF
TRBV14,15,TRBD1,TRBJ2-5,NA,TGTGCCAGCAGCCCGAACAGGGGGCTAAGAGAGACCCAGTACTTC,CASSPNRGLRETQYF
TRBV7-9,15,NA,TRBJ2-3,NA,TGTGCCAGCAGCTTATCCCCGACAGCGCCAGATACGCAGTATTTT,CASSLSPTAPDTQYF
TRBV20-1,13,TRBD2,TRBJ2-7,NA,TGCAGTGCTCCCCGCGGGGGAATAGGCGAGCAGTACTTC,CSAPRGGIGEQYF
TRBV7-2,15,NA,TRBJ1-2,few,TGTGCCAGCAGCGACGGGTCTGCGGGGGCGGGTGGCTACACCTTC,CASSDGSAGAGGYTF
TRBV6-6,16,TRBD1,TRBJ2-1,NA,TGTGCCAGCAGCCAACACCGGGACAGGACCCGCAATGAGCAGTTCTTC,CASSQHRDRTRNEQFF
TRBV4-1,17,NA,TRBJ2-5,few,TGCGCCAGCAGCCAAGATAGTGGGGCGGCAAACCAAGAGACCCAGTACTTC,CASSQDSGAANQETQYF
TRBV2,13,NA,TRBJ2-5,few,TGTGCCAGCAGAGTTACTAGCCAAGAGACCCAGTACTTC,CASRVTSQETQYF
TRBV7-2,16,TRBD2,TRBJ2-1,NA,TGTGCCAGCAGCCCAATGACTAGCGGATTATACAATGAGCAGTTCTTC,CASSPMTSGLYNEQFF
TRBV9,19,TRBD2,TRBJ2-1,NA,TGTGCCAGCAGCCCAGTCTGGCGGGGGGGCGGACAGTCCTACAATGAGCAGTTCTTC,CASSPVWRGGGQSYNEQFF
TRBV7-2,14,NA,TRBJ1-6,once,TGTGCCAGCAGCTTAGACTCATCGGGTTCACCCCTCCACTTT,CASSLDSSGSPLHF
TRBV20-1,18,TRBD2,TRBJ2-3,few,TGCAGTGCTCAAACCACCGGGACTAGCGGGGGGGTACTATATACGCAGTATTTT,CSAQTTGTSGGVLYTQYF
TRBV12-3/TRBV12-4,12,NA,TRBJ1-1,NA,TGTGCCAGCAGTTTATTAGTCACTGAAGCTTTCTTT,CASSLLVTEAFF
TRBV11-2,14,NA,TRBJ2-1,once,TGTGCCAGCAGCCCCCAATCGAGTCACTATGAGCAGTTCTTC,CASSPQSSHYEQFF
TRBV7-3,15,TRBD1,TRBJ2-3,NA,TGTGCCAGCAGCTTACGGACAGGGCTTGAAGATACGCAGTATTTT,CASSLRTGLEDTQYF
TRBV20-1,15,TRBD2,TRBJ2-3,NA,TGCAGTGCTCTTAGCGGGGGCTCTTCCGCAGATACGCAGTATTTT,CSALSGGSSADTQYF
TRBV20-1,12,TRBD1,TRBJ1-2,few,TGCAGTGTTCGGACAGGGGATCGAGGCTACACCTTC,CSVRTGDRGYTF
TRBV19,14,NA,TRBJ1-2,NA,TGTGCCAGTAGTACCGCAAATGTAGTCTATGGCTACACCTTC,CASSTANVVYGYTF
TRBV12-3/TRBV12-4,15,NA,TRBJ2-3,NA,TGTGCCAGCGGGGGTCGGAGACCTAGCACAGATACGCAGTATTTT,CASGGRRPSTDTQYF
TRBV28,16,NA,TRBJ2-3,few,TGTGCCAGCAGTCCCGGGAGTGTCACGTACAGAGATACGCAGTATTTT,CASSPGSVTYRDTQYF
TRBV10-3,14,TRBD1,TRBJ2-1,NA,TGTGCCATCAGTGAAAGGGGCCAGGGGGAGACCCAGTTCTTC,CAISERGQGETQFF
TRBV20-1,13,TRBD1,TRBJ1-4,few,TGCAGTGCGGGACAGCTAATAGGGGAAAAACTGTTTTTT,CSAGQLIGEKLFF
TRBV5-1,13,NA,TRBJ2-5,few,TGCGCCAGCCGCCTGGTGGGGGAAGAGACCCAGTACTTC,CASRLVGEETQYF
TRBV10-3,15,NA,TRBJ2-3,NA,TGTGCCATCAGTCCGGCCTCCAGTAGCACAGATACGCAGTATTTT,CAISPASSSTDTQYF